These 15 T cell receptor beta chains were all obtained from the same sample, sequenced in a study of CD8 T cells in ankylosing spondylitis listed by TCRdb under 2017. The library was produced with 5' RACE. For sequencing, an Illumina HiSeq 2500 was employed. TCRdb itself trimmed the public reads at Q25 with fastp, ran MiXCR and retained productive beta chains. A single entry per CDR3 protein holds the most common genes and DNA from its merged rows. The table for this sample lists around 150,000 distinct CDR3 sequences; approximately 20% of them were counted only once. Clones ranked in the top ten supply over 7.5% of the sample. The sequencing sample was made of blood, either unsorted or a sorted T cell fraction (not recorded which). The receptors here all came from a male donor with ankylosing spondylitis or in good health (not recorded which).

Ten or more counts support this clonotype. This chain connects TRBV2 to TRBJ1-3; D gene ambiguous. Trimming shortened V by 5 bases and J by 4 bases, and 15 bases separated the two germline ends. This CDR3 is 15 amino acids long. Germline V gene data show CDR1 as SNHLY and CDR2 as FYNNEI. CDR3 nucleotides: TGTGCCAGCAGTCGTCGAGGACGGGAGGGAAACACCATATATTTT. Translating it yields CASSRRGREGNTIYF.

The V call is TRBV12-3 or TRBV12-4, the J call TRBJ2-5; 8 bases map to TRBD1. With 5 bases clipped from V and 4 bases from J, the junction kept 6 bases outside the gene matches. The CDR3 has 14 amino acids. The CDR3, as DNA: TGTGCCAGCAGTAGGACAGGGTGGAGAGAGACCCAGTACTTC. Encoded protein: CASSRTGWRETQYF.

In this sample, this clonotype turned up a few times. The chain is built from TRBV5-1 and TRBJ2-1; 8 bases are a match to TRBD2. V shed 0 bases, J shed 7 bases, and the junction held 9 bases outside the gene matches. In germline, CDR1 is SGHRS, CDR2 YFSETQ. This CDR3 spans 16 amino acids. CDR3 amino acids: CASSLAPAGVSNEQFF. The DNA for the CDR3 is TGCGCCAGCAGCTTGGCCCCAGCGGGAGTTTCGAATGAGCAGTTCTTC.

In its sample, this clonotype was seen many times. V usage is TRBV6-1 and J usage is TRBJ2-1, with TRBD2 identical over 9 bases. This CDR3 comprises 16 residues. Per germline, CDR1 MNHNS and CDR2 SASEGT. V lost 6 bases to trimming and J lost 4 bases; unmatched junction nucleotides: 10. CDR3 nucleotide sequence: TGTGCCAGCAGAGCAAGGGGACTAGCCCCTTACAATGAGCAGTTCTTC. It codes for CASRARGLAPYNEQFF.

Comments on this clonotype: A read error may be the cause here, since a much bigger clone is one base away. DNA of the CDR3: TGTGTCAGCACGCTGGCAGGGGAGCAGTACTTC. Translation: CVSTLAGEQYF. This rearrangement joins TRBV12-3 or TRBV12-4 to TRBJ2-7; D might be TRBD1 (5 bases). The length of the CDR3 is 11 residues.

The rearrangement links TRBV20-1 to TRBJ2-5, with D unresolved. V lost 5 bases and J lost 5, with 9 bases in between. This CDR3 comprises 11 residues. Germline V gene sequence: CDR1 DFQATT, CDR2 SNEGSKA (reference sequence). The DNA for the CDR3 is TGCAGTGCTCAAATACAGGAGACCCAGTACTTC. It codes for CSAQIQETQYF.

Only one count was recorded for this clonotype. The genes are TRBV7-2 and TRBJ2-3, with 7 nucleotides matching TRBD2. The CDR3 extends over 15 amino acids. Per germline, CDR1 SGHTA and CDR2 FQGNSA. Losses at the gene ends were 5 bases for V and 0 bases for J; bases not matched to a gene: 5. The CDR3 bases are TGTGCCAGCAGCCGGGACTACTCTAGCACAGATACGCAGTATTTT. As protein: CASSRDYSSTDTQYF.

This clonotype was seen ten or more times. The chain has TRBV5-1 and TRBJ2-3; possible D gene TRBD1, 6 bases. Germline values: CDR1 SGHRS, CDR2 YFSETQ. V gave up 5 bases and J gave up 3 bases, with 13 bases separating them. The CDR3 loop spans 14 amino acids. DNA of the CDR3: TGCGCCAGCAGGTCGGCAGGGGCGACAGATACGCAGTATTTT. As protein: CASRSAGATDTQYF.

This clonotype occurred a few times. The rearrangement joins TRBV6-5 to TRBJ2-7, with 8 bases fitting TRBD1. The CDR3 has 14 residues. V gave up 6 bases and J gave up 5 bases; unmatched junction bases: 9. From germline, CDR1 is MNHEY and CDR2 SVGAGI. The CDR3 DNA is TGTGCCAGCAGAACGGCGACAGGGGACGACGAGCAGTACTTC. Protein: CASRTATGDDEQYF.

The chain joins TRBV5-1 to TRBJ2-3, with D possibly being TRBD2 (5 bases). Germline values: CDR1 SGHRS, CDR2 YFSETQ. The CDR3 totals 16 residues. Trimming pared 0 bases from V and 5 bases from J, leaving 16 bases between. The CDR3 coding sequence is TGCGCCAGCAGCTTGGACTCCTCAACCCGGGGAGATACGCAGTATTTT. It translates to CASSLDSSTRGDTQYF.

The chain employs TRBV20-1 and TRBJ2-2; D is unclear. With 0 bases removed from V and 5 bases from J, the gap between germline ends came to 10 bases. CDR3 size: 14 residues. CDR1 DFQATT and CDR2 SNEGSKA come from the germline V gene (reference sequence). CDR3 residues: CSARDRLLTGELFF. The CDR3 nucleotides read TGCAGTGCTAGAGATCGACTTCTTACCGGGGAGCTGTTTTTT.

The V gene is TRBV7-6, the J gene TRBJ2-1, with TRBD2 identical over 8 bases. Germline values: CDR1 SGHVS, CDR2 FNYEAQ. The CDR3 has 19 amino acids. Unmatched junction bases numbered 12, after V lost 2 bases and J lost 0 bases. CDR3 coding DNA: TGTGCCAGCAGCTTATTCTTTACTAGCGGTAGTAGCTCCTACAATGAGCAGTTCTTC. Its translation: CASSLFFTSGSSSYNEQFF.

This clonotype was counted only a few times. V usage is TRBV6-5 and J usage is TRBJ1-4; D perhaps matches TRBD1 (5 bases). V lost 0 bases to trimming and J lost 7 bases, with 15 bases between them. The germline V gene encodes CDR1 MNHEY and CDR2 SVGAGI. This CDR3 region has 16 residues. CDR3 nucleotide sequence: TGTGCCAGCAGTTACTCGAGGAGGGGTAGGGGTGAAAAACTGTTTTTT. Translating gives CASSYSRRGRGEKLFF.

V usage is TRBV20-1 and J usage is TRBJ1-2, with 9 bases matching TRBD1. This CDR3 region has 13 residues. Germline V CDR1 and CDR2: DFQATT, SNEGSKA (reference sequence). J gave up 7 bases and V 2 bases, and 5 bases lay outside the gene matches. The CDR3 nucleotides are TGCAGTGCTAGATTACAGGGGGCGAGTGGCTACACCTTC. Its protein product is CSARLQGASGYTF.

This clonotype was picked up many times. The V call is TRBV5-1, the J call TRBJ1-2; possibly TRBD1 for D (6 bases). The CDR3 has 14 residues. Trimming stripped 4 bases from V and 7 bases from J, with 17 bases between. Germline assignment: CDR1 SGHRS and CDR2 YFSETQ. This chain's CDR3 is CASSSHSGAGGYTF. The CDR3, as DNA: TGCGCCAGCAGCAGCCATTCAGGGGCTGGTGGCTACACCTTC. Looking up the rest from reference TRBV5-1 and TRBJ1-2 gives the full variable domain: KAGVTQTPRYLIKTRGQQVTLSCSPISGHRSVSWYQQTPGQGLQFLFEYFSETQRNKGNFPGRFSGRQFSNSRSEMNVSTLELGDSALYLCASSSHSGAGGYTFGSGTRLTVV.